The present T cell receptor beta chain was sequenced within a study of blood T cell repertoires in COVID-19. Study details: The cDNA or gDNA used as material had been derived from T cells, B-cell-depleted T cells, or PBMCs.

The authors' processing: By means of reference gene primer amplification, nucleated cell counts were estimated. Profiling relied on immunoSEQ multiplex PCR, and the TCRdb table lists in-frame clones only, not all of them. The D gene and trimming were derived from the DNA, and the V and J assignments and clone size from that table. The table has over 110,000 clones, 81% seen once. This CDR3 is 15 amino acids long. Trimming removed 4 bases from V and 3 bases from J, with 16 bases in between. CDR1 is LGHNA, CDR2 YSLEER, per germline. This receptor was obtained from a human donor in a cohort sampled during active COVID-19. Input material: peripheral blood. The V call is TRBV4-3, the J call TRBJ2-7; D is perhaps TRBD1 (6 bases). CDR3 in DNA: TGCGCCAGCAGCCTATCTTTGCGGACAGACTACGAGCAGTACTTC. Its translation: CASSLSLRTDYEQYF.